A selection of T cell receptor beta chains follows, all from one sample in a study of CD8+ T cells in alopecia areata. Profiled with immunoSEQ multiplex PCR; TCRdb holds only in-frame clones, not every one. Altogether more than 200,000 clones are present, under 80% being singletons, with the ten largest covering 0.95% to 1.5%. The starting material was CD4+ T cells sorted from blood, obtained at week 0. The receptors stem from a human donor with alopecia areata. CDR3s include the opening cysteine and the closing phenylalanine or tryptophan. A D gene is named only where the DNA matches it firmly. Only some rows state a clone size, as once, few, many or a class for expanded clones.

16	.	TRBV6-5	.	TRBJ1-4	CASSYRHRVPNEKLFF	TGTGCCAGCAGTTACCGTCACAGGGTCCCTAATGAAAAACTGTTTTTT
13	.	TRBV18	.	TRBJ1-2	CASSPTPLGGYTF	TGTGCCAGCTCACCAACCCCCTTGGGTGGCTACACCTTC
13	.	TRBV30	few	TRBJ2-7	CACLRQGAYEQYF	TGTGCCTGCCTGCGACAAGGGGCCTACGAGCAGTACTTC
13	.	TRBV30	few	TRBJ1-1	CAWSVRQDTEAFF	TGTGCCTGGAGTGTACGGCAGGACACTGAAGCTTTCTTT
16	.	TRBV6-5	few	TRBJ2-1	CASSYSKRERYNEQFF	TGTGCCAGCAGTTACTCGAAAAGGGAGAGGTACAATGAGCAGTTCTTC
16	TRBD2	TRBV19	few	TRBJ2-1	CASRLAGGNAYNEQFF	TGTGCCAGTCGGCTAGCGGGGGGGAACGCCTACAATGAGCAGTTCTTC
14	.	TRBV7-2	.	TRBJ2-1	CASSLRPIYNEQFF	TGTGCCAGCAGCTTACGTCCTATCTACAATGAGCAGTTCTTC
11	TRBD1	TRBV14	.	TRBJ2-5	CASSRQGAQYF	TGTGCCAGCAGTAGACAGGGAGCCCAGTACTTC
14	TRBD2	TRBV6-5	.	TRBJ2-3	CASSSLAVGDTQYF	TGTGCCAGCAGTTCCCTAGCGGTTGGAGATACGCAGTATTTT
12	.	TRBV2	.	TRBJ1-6	CASSDDNSPLHF	TGTGCCAGCAGTGATGATAATTCACCCCTCCACTTT
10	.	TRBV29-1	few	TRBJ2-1	CSGQINEQFF	TGCAGCGGCCAAATCAATGAGCAGTTCTTC
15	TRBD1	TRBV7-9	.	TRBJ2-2	CASSLTGEGTGELFF	TGTGCCAGCAGCTTAACAGGGGAAGGCACCGGGGAGCTGTTTTTT
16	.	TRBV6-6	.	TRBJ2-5	CASSYSPIAGGETQYF	TGTGCCAGCAGTTACTCTCCGATAGCCGGTGGGGAGACCCAGTACTTC
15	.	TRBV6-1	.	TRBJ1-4	CASSEAGGRWEKLFF	TGTGCCAGCAGTGAAGCCGGGGGAAGGTGGGAAAAACTGTTTTTT
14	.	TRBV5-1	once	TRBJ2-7	CASKTGSGAYEQYF	TGCGCCAGCAAGACAGGTTCAGGGGCCTACGAGCAGTACTTC
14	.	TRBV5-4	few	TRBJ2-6	CASSRQFGANVLTF	TGTGCCAGCAGCCGACAGTTTGGGGCCAACGTCCTGACTTTC
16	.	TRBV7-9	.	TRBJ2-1	CASSLSRGPRREEQFF	TGTGCCAGCAGCTTATCACGGGGCCCTCGTCGGGAAGAGCAGTTCTTC
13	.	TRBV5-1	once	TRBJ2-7	CASERSPGYEQYF	TGTGCCAGCGAACGATCTCCGGGGTACGAGCAGTACTTC
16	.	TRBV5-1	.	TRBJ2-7	CASSREPGVTSYEQYF	TGCGCCAGCAGCCGCGAACCGGGAGTTACCTCCTACGAGCAGTACTTC
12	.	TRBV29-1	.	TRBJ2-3	CSVGVWDHTQYF	TGCAGCGTGGGGGTGTGGGACCATACGCAGTATTTT
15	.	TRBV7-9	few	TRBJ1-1	CASSPRGGLNTEAFF	TGTGCCAGCAGCCCGCGGGGGGGCCTGAACACTGAAGCTTTCTTT
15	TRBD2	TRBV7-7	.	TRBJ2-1	CASSLTSGGKGEQFF	TGTGCTAGCAGCCTGACTAGCGGGGGGAAGGGTGAGCAGTTCTTC